The 17 T cell receptor beta chains reported below all come from one sample, sequenced in a study of OX40 agonist ivuxolimab in advanced cancers. The protocol was immunoSEQ multiplex PCR, while the TCRdb copy is restricted to in-frame clones and leaves out a portion. The sample comprises some 19,000 clones, around nine tenths of which are singletons, and 9.5% to 12% rests with the top ten. The sample here was CD4+ or CD8+ T cells sorted from blood, taken in a trial of the OX40 agonist ivuxolimab. These receptors all come from an adult with an advanced solid tumor such as melanoma, head and neck, liver or kidney cancer.

V usage is TRBV11-2 and J usage is TRBJ1-2; no reliable D call. Trimming stripped 2 bases from V and 7 bases from J, with 14 bases between. The germline V gene has CDR1 SGHAT and CDR2 FQNNGV. The CDR3 totals 14 residues. The CDR3 nucleotides are TGTGCCAGCAGCTTAAATTTTCAAGGATTTGGCTACACCTTC. Translated: CASSLNFQGFGYTF.

The DNA for the CDR3 is TGTGCCAGCAGGGTTAGCGGCTACGAGCAGTACTTC. Protein: CASRVSGYEQYF. The gene calls are TRBV2 and TRBJ2-7; D might be TRBD2 (6 bases). Looked up from germline, CDR1 is SNHLY and CDR2 is FYNNEI. The V end lost 6 bases, the J end lost 3 bases, and 9 bases lay between the germline ends. This CDR3 spans 12 amino acids.

This CDR3 is CASSSSFGRTYNEQFF. The CDR3 DNA is TGTGCCAGCAGCTCCTCCTTTGGGAGGACCTACAATGAGCAGTTCTTC. The chain joins TRBV7-2 to TRBJ2-1; maybe TRBD2 (6 bases). There are 16 residues in the CDR3. CDR1 and CDR2 (germline): SGHTA, FQGNSA. Trimming took 4 bases from V and 2 from J, leaving 15 bases between them.

This clone was detected only a few times. V gene TRBV2 combines with J gene TRBJ1-1; possibly TRBD1 for D (5 bases). Germline-derived CDR1 and CDR2 are SNHLY and FYNNEI. The CDR3 totals 15 residues. Deletions cut 3 bases from V and 0 bases from J, with 11 bases between. The chain's CDR3 is CASSDSSTVNTEAFF. The CDR3 DNA reads TGTGCCAGCAGTGATTCCTCGACAGTGAACACTGAAGCTTTCTTT.

As to this clone: Distinct nucleotide sequences in the sample also encode this CDR3. The gene calls are TRBV7-9 and TRBJ1-5; D ambiguous. Trimming left V 1 base short and J 4 bases short, with 8 bases between. The CDR3 runs to 14 residues. CDR1 and CDR2 from the germline V gene are SEHNR and FQNEAQ (reference sequence). CDR3 protein: CASSLGGRNQPQHF. The CDR3 DNA reads TGTGCCAGCAGCTTAGGAGGAAGGAATCAGCCCCAGCATTTT.

The gene calls are TRBV9 and TRBJ1-1, with D uncertain. Germline V gives CDR1 SGDLS, CDR2 YYNGEE. The CDR3 spans 13 residues. V was cut by 0 bases and J by 2 bases, with 5 bases left in between. The CDR3 is CASSVDGNTEAFF. CDR3 sequence (DNA): TGTGCCAGCAGCGTAGACGGTAACACTGAAGCTTTCTTT. Full variable domain (rest looked up from reference TRBV9 and TRBJ1-1): DSGVTQTPKHLITATGQRVTLRCSPRSGDLSVYWYQQSLDQGLQFLIQYYNGEERAKGNILERFSAQQFPDLHSELNLSSLELGDSALYFCASSVDGNTEAFFGQGTRLTVV.

This clone was seen just once. The J gene is TRBJ2-3, the V gene TRBV6-1; D might be TRBD2 (7 bases). V dropped 7 bases and J dropped 4 bases, with 15 bases sitting between them. The CDR3 has 14 residues. Germline values: CDR1 MNHNS, CDR2 SASEGT. CDR3 region: CASTEGGGADTQYF. For the CDR3, the DNA is TGTGCCAGCACTGAGGGAGGGGGGGCAGATACGCAGTATTTT.

The J gene is TRBJ1-2, the V gene TRBV9, with D unclear. Trimming pared 3 bases from V and 7 bases from J, leaving 7 bases between. Germline V gene lookup returns CDR1 SGDLS and CDR2 YYNGEE. The CDR3 loop spans 11 amino acids. This chain's CDR3 is CASSADFGYTF. CDR3 coding DNA: TGTGCCAGCAGCGCCGATTTTGGCTACACCTTC.

The chain combines TRBV7-9 with TRBJ2-7; possibly TRBD1 for D (7 bases). V was pared by 5 bases and J by 12 bases, with 14 bases between. The CDR3 contains 11 residues. Looked up from germline, CDR1 is SEHNR and CDR2 is FQNEAQ (reference sequence). The CDR3 DNA reads as TGTGCCAGCAGCAATCGACAGGGACTGTACTTC. Translated: CASSNRQGLYF.

This chain links TRBV12-5 with TRBJ1-1, with unresolved D. This CDR3 has 11 amino acids. Germline CDR1 LGHNT, CDR2 FRNRAP. V gave up 6 bases and J gave up 10 bases, with 12 bases separating them. CDR3 sequence (DNA): TGTGCTAGTGGCCCTCAACCGGGAGCTTTCTTT. Amino acids: CASGPQPGAFF.

This chain connects TRBV9 to TRBJ1-1; D uncertain. The CDR3 runs 13 residues. The V gene's germline CDR1 is SGDLS and CDR2 YYNGEE. Trimming shortened V by 3 bases and J by 0 bases, and 6 bases separated the two germline ends. CDR3 residues: CASSDSMNTEAFF. The CDR3, as DNA: TGTGCCAGCAGCGACAGCATGAACACTGAAGCTTTCTTT. Together with reference TRBV9 and TRBJ1-1, the CDR3 gives the full variable domain: DSGVTQTPKHLITATGQRVTLRCSPRSGDLSVYWYQQSLDQGLQFLIQYYNGEERAKGNILERFSAQQFPDLHSELNLSSLELGDSALYFCASSDSMNTEAFFGQGTRLTVV.

This chain connects TRBV4-1 to TRBJ2-7, with D perhaps TRBD1 (6 bases). CDR1 is MGHRA, CDR2 YSYEKL, per germline. CDR3 length equals 16 residues. With 1 base removed from V and 6 bases from J, the gap between germline ends came to 19 bases. The CDR3 reads CASSQVADRGFREQYF. CDR3 sequence (DNA): TGCGCCAGCAGCCAAGTTGCGGACAGAGGTTTCCGCGAGCAGTACTTC.

This chain joins TRBV6-5 and TRBJ2-7, with 7 bases matching TRBD1. Germline values: CDR1 MNHEY, CDR2 SVGAGI. The V segment lost 4 bases and the J segment 2 bases; nucleotides outside the gene matches: 8. The CDR3 is 15 residues long. CDR3 DNA: TGTGCCAGCAGTTCCACGACAGGGACAGCCTACGAGCAGTACTTC. This gives the protein CASSSTTGTAYEQYF.

The chain carries TRBV6-1 and TRBJ1-3; D is unclear. CDR1 and CDR2 from the germline V gene are MNHNS and SASEGT. The CDR3 is 14 amino acids. V was cut by 8 bases and J by 7 bases, with 18 bases left in between. The CDR3 loop reads CASLGRQFRNTIYF. Here the CDR3 DNA reads TGTGCCAGCTTAGGCAGACAATTTCGGAACACCATATATTTT.

The rearrangement joins TRBV2 to TRBJ2-7; no reliable D call. The CDR3 contains 10 residues. Looked up from germline, CDR1 is SNHLY and CDR2 is FYNNEI. Trimming stripped 11 bases from V and 6 bases from J, with 11 bases between. The CDR3 loop reads CASTDGEQYF. CDR3 nucleotide sequence: TGTGCCTCTACGGATGGCGAGCAGTACTTC.

The J gene is TRBJ2-1, the V gene TRBV5-1; 9 bases agree with TRBD1. The germline gives CDR1 SGHRS, CDR2 YFSETQ. The V and J ends lost 1 base and 4 bases, in that order; junction bases with no gene match: 6. CDR3 length: 16 amino acids. CDR3 in amino acids: CASSLPRDRDYNEQFF. The CDR3, as DNA: TGCGCCAGCAGCTTGCCCCGGGACAGGGATTACAATGAGCAGTTCTTC. Combining the CDR3 with reference TRBV5-1 and TRBJ2-1 gives the whole variable domain KAGVTQTPRYLIKTRGQQVTLSCSPISGHRSVSWYQQTPGQGLQFLFEYFSETQRNKGNFPGRFSGRQFSNSRSEMNVSTLELGDSALYLCASSLPRDRDYNEQFFGPGTRLTVL.

The rearrangement joins TRBV27 to TRBJ1-1; possible D gene TRBD1, 5 bases. Per germline, CDR1 MNHEY and CDR2 SMNVEV (reference sequence). This CDR3 region has 14 residues. Trimming shortened V by 11 bases and J by 2 bases, and 18 bases separated the two germline ends. The CDR3, as DNA: TGTGCCGTGGCAGCGGGGACGCTAAACACTGAAGCTTTCTTT. This gives the protein CAVAAGTLNTEAFF.